These 16 T cell receptor beta chains originate from one sample sequenced in a study of T cell responses to AZD1222 COVID-19 vaccine. The method was immunoSEQ multiplex PCR; TCRdb's version includes in-frame clones alone and lacks a portion of them. The repertoire holds under 150,000 clones, with about 93% as singletons. The sample was peripheral blood, taken on day 0 of AZD1222 vaccination. All receptors derive from an adult in good health.

The V and J genes are TRBV28 and TRBJ1-1, with 11 bases that match TRBD1. This CDR3 has 15 amino acids. J lost 5 bases, V lost 3 bases, and 5 bases had no gene match. Germline assignment: CDR1 MDHEN and CDR2 SYDVKM. The CDR3 spells CASSLAGTGGTEAFF. The CDR3 DNA reads TGTGCCAGCAGTTTGGCCGGGACAGGGGGTACTGAAGCTTTCTTT.

The chain carries TRBV7-9 and TRBJ2-7; 8 positions agree with TRBD1. CDR1 and CDR2 (germline): SEHNR, FQNEAQ (reference sequence). J was trimmed by 2 bases and V by 5 bases; bases with no gene match: 20. This CDR3 comprises 19 residues. CDR3 amino acids: CASSGPGAVLDRVPYEQYF. The CDR3 nucleotides are TGTGCCAGCAGCGGACCAGGGGCCGTGTTGGACAGGGTTCCCTACGAGCAGTACTTC. Full variable domain (rest looked up from reference TRBV7-9 and TRBJ2-7): DTGVSQNPRHKITKRGQNVTFRCDPISEHNRLYWYRQTLGQGPEFLTYFQNEAQLEKSRLLSDRFSAERPKGSFSTLEIQRTEQGDSAMYLCASSGPGAVLDRVPYEQYFGPGTRLTVT.

J is TRBJ2-7 and V is TRBV10-1, with D tentatively TRBD1 (6 bases). The germline CDR1 and CDR2 sequences are WNHNN and SYGVQD (reference sequence). V lost 7 bases to trimming and J lost 2 bases, with 12 bases between them. The CDR3 runs 13 residues. In nucleotides, the CDR3 is TGCGCCAGCAACCTAGACAGGCCCTACGAGCAGTACTTC. Translation: CASNLDRPYEQYF.

V and J are TRBV7-9 and TRBJ2-3; D gene ambiguous. CDR1 is SEHNR and CDR2 is FQNEAQ in the germline V gene (reference sequence). V was pared by 1 base and J by 4 bases, with 6 bases between. The CDR3 runs 13 residues. The DNA of the CDR3 is TGTGCCAGCAGCTTAGTCGTTTCAGATACGCAGTATTTT. Its translation: CASSLVVSDTQYF.

The V gene is TRBV2, the J gene TRBJ1-5; 8 nucleotides match TRBD1. V was clipped by 3 bases and J by 3 bases; unmatched bases: 7. The CDR3 runs to 16 residues. Per germline, CDR1 SNHLY and CDR2 FYNNEI. CDR3 residues: CASSDPMGQDNQPQHF. CDR3 nucleotides: TGTGCCAGCAGTGATCCAATGGGACAGGACAATCAGCCCCAGCATTTT.

This clone was detected a few times. The chain carries TRBV13 and TRBJ2-7; D gene ambiguous. The length of the CDR3 is 14 residues. V lost 5 bases and J 6 bases, leaving 17 bases between the germline ends. Germline-derived CDR1 and CDR2 are PRHDT and FYEKMQ (reference sequence). The CDR3: CASSPPGRRTEQYF. In nucleotides, the CDR3 is TGTGCCAGCAGCCCCCCCGGGCGAAGGACCGAGCAGTACTTC.

The chain carries TRBV5-1 and TRBJ1-1; TRBD1 matches 10 bases. The CDR3 totals 15 residues. V shed 4 bases, J shed 3 bases, and the junction held 6 bases outside the gene matches. CDR1 and CDR2 from the germline V gene are SGHRS and YFSETQ. The chain's CDR3 is CASSQDRGRYTEAFF. CDR3 nucleotides: TGCGCCAGCAGCCAAGACAGGGGGCGATACACTGAAGCTTTCTTT.

The chain joins TRBV6-6 to TRBJ1-5, with a tentative D call TRBD1 (5 bases). The CDR3 consists of 15 residues. V lost 7 bases and J 2 bases, leaving 15 bases between the germline ends. Germline V lookup: CDR1 MNHNY, CDR2 SVGAGI (reference sequence). CDR3 region: CASTPRWGGNQPQHF. The CDR3 nucleotides read TGTGCCAGCACCCCCCGGTGGGGGGGCAATCAGCCCCAGCATTTT.

This chain joins TRBV5-1 and TRBJ2-6; D unclear. The CDR3 consists of 15 residues. Germline V lookup: CDR1 SGHRS, CDR2 YFSETQ. Trimming stripped 4 bases from V and 0 bases from J, with 8 bases between. This CDR3 reads CASSPSGSGANVLTF. The DNA for the CDR3 is TGCGCCAGCAGCCCGTCAGGCTCTGGGGCCAACGTCCTGACTTTC. Complete variable domain (other parts from reference TRBV5-1 and TRBJ2-6): KAGVTQTPRYLIKTRGQQVTLSCSPISGHRSVSWYQQTPGQGLQFLFEYFSETQRNKGNFPGRFSGRQFSNSRSEMNVSTLELGDSALYLCASSPSGSGANVLTFGAGSRLTVL.

The chain employs TRBV28 and TRBJ1-1; 7 bases align to TRBD1. This CDR3 comprises 14 residues. Germline CDR1 and CDR2: MDHEN and SYDVKM. With V trimmed by 2 bases and J by 6 bases, 6 bases remained unmatched. Here the CDR3 DNA reads TGTGCCAGCAGTTTAGTCCCGGGACAGCCTGAAGCTTTCTTT. Translated: CASSLVPGQPEAFF.

The J gene is TRBJ2-3, the V gene TRBV2; 8 bases are shared with TRBD1. Germline-derived CDR1 and CDR2 are SNHLY and FYNNEI. The CDR3 has 12 residues. The V gene end was trimmed by 9 bases and the J gene end by 6 bases; junction bases not matched to a gene: 5. CDR3 coding DNA: TGTGCCAGAAAGACAGGGGCCGATACGCAGTATTTT. Its protein is CARKTGADTQYF. The full variable domain, with the rest looked up from reference TRBV2 and TRBJ2-3, is EPEVTQTPSHQVTQMGQEVILRCVPISNHLYFYWYRQILGQKVEFLVSFYNNEISEKSEIFDDQFSVERPDGSNFTLKIRSTKLEDSAMYFCARKTGADTQYFGPGTRLTVL.

The CDR3 here is CAAASGGPPRNEQFF. The CDR3 DNA sequence: TGTGCCGCAGCTAGCGGGGGGCCCCCGAGAAATGAGCAGTTCTTC. J is TRBJ2-1 and V is TRBV19; 11 bases fit TRBD2. The CDR3 extends over 15 amino acids. The germline V gene encodes CDR1 LNHDA and CDR2 SQIVND (reference sequence). V shed 11 bases and J 7 bases; nucleotides not matched to a gene: 13.

This clone occurred a few times. The chain employs TRBV5-8 and TRBJ2-7; D is unresolved. Trimming shortened V by 4 bases and J by 6 bases, and 20 bases separated the two germline ends. The CDR3 runs 15 residues. The germline gives CDR1 SGHTS, CDR2 YDEGEE. The CDR3 region has the DNA TGTGCCAGCAGCCCCGATCCGACGGTTTCTGGCGAGCAGTACTTC. This encodes CASSPDPTVSGEQYF.

J is TRBJ2-1 and V is TRBV11-3; D is unclear. CDR1 and CDR2 from the germline V gene are SGHNT and YENEEA. Trimming removed 2 bases from V and 6 bases from J, with 5 bases in between. CDR3 length equals 12 residues. This CDR3 reads CASSLMFNEQFF. In DNA, the CDR3 is TGTGCCAGCAGCTTAATGTTCAATGAGCAGTTCTTC.

The V gene is TRBV19, the J gene TRBJ2-2, with 8 bases lining up with TRBD2. The CDR3 length is 16 residues. V lost 5 bases, J lost 6 bases, and 11 bases stayed unmatched. Germline CDR1 and CDR2: LNHDA and SQIVND (reference sequence). The CDR3 region has the DNA TGTGCCAGTAGTCCGAAGGGACTAGGGGTACCCGGGGAGCTGTTTTTT. Translation: CASSPKGLGVPGELFF. The whole variable domain, remainder taken from reference TRBV19 and TRBJ2-2, is DGGITQSPKYLFRKEGQNVTLSCEQNLNHDAMYWYRQDPGQGLRLIYYSQIVNDFQKGDIAEGYSVSREKKESFPLTVTSAQKNPTAFYLCASSPKGLGVPGELFFGEGSRLTVL.

The CDR3 here is CASNGGGGITDTQYF. CDR3 in DNA: TGTGCCAGTAATGGCGGCGGGGGGATCACAGATACGCAGTATTTT. The rearrangement links TRBV19 to TRBJ2-3, with 8 bases aligning to TRBD2. This CDR3 is built from 15 residues. J gave up 2 bases and V 7 bases, and 8 bases lay outside the gene matches. CDR1 and CDR2 (germline): LNHDA, SQIVND (reference sequence). The full variable domain, in which reference TRBV19 and TRBJ2-3 provide the parts outside the CDR3, is DGGITQSPKYLFRKEGQNVTLSCEQNLNHDAMYWYRQDPGQGLRLIYYSQIVNDFQKGDIAEGYSVSREKKESFPLTVTSAQKNPTAFYLCASNGGGGITDTQYFGPGTRLTVL.